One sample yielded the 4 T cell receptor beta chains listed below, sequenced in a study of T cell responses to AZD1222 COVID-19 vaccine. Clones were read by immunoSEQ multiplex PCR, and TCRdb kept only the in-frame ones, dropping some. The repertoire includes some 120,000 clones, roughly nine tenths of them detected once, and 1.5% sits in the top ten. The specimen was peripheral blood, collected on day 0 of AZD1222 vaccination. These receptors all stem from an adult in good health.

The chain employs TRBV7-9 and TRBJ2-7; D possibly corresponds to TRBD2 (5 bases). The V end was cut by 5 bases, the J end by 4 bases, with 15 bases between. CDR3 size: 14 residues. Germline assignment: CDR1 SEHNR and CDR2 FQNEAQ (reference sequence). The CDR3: CASSLLGSRYEQYF. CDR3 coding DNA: TGTGCCAGCAGCCTACTAGGTAGCCGGTACGAGCAGTACTTC.

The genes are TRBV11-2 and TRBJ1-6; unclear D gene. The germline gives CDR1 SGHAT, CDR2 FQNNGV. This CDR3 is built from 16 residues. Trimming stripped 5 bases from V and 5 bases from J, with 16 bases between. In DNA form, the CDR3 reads TGTGCCAGCAGCAAGAGGGCCGCCCGGGATAATTCACCCCTCCACTTT. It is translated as CASSKRAARDNSPLHF. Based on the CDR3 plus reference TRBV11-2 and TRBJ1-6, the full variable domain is EAGVAQSPRYKIIEKRQSVAFWCNPISGHATLYWYQQILGQGPKLLIQFQNNGVVDDSQLPKDRFSAERLKGVDSTLKIQPAKLEDSAVYLCASSKRAARDNSPLHFGNGTRLTVT.

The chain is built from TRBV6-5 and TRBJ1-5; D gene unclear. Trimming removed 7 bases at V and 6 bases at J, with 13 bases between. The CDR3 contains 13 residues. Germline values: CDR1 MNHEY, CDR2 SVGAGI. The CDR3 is CASKGRASQPQHF. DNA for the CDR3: TGTGCCAGCAAAGGTCGGGCCAGTCAGCCCCAGCATTTT.

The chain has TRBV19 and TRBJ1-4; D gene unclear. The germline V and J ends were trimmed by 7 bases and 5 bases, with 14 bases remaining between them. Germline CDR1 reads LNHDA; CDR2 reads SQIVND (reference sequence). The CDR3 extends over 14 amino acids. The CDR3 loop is CASMMAGRNEKLFF. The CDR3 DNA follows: TGTGCCAGTATGATGGCAGGTCGAAATGAAAAACTGTTTTTT.